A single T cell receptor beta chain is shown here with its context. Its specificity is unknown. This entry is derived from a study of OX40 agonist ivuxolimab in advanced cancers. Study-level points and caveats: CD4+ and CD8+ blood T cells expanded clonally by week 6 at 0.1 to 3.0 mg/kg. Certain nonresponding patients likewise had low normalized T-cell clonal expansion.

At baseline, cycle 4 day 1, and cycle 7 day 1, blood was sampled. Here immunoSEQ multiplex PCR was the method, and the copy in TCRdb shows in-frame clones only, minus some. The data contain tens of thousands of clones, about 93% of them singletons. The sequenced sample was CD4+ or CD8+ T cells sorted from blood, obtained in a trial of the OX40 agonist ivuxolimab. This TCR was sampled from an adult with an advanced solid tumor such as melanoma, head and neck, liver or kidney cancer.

CDR3 nucleotides: TGTGCCAGCACTCGATATATCGGCCGACAGGGGGAGCATGGCTACACCTTC. It specifies CASTRYIGRQGEHGYTF. V is TRBV28 and J is TRBJ1-2; TRBD1 matches 9 bases. The trim removed 7 bases at V and 6 bases at J, leaving 18 bases unmatched. The CDR3 is 17 residues long. Germline CDR1 MDHEN, CDR2 SYDVKM.